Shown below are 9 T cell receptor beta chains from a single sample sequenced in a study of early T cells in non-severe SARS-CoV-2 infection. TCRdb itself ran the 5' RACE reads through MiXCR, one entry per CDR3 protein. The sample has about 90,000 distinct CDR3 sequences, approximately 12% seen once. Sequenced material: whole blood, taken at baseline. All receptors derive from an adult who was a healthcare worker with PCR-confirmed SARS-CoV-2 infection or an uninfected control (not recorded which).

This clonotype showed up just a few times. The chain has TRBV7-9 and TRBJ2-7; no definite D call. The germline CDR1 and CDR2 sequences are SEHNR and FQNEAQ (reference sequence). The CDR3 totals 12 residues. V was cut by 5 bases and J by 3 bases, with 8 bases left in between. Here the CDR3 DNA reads TGTGCCAGCAGCGTTCAGGACTACGAGCAGTACTTC. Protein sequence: CASSVQDYEQYF.

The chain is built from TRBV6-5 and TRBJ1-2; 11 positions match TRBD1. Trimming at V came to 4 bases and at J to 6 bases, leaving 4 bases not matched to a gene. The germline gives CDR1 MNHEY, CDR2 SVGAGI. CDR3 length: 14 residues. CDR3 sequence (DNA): TGTGCCAGCAGTTGGACAGGGGGCGCGGATGGCTACACCTTC. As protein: CASSWTGGADGYTF.

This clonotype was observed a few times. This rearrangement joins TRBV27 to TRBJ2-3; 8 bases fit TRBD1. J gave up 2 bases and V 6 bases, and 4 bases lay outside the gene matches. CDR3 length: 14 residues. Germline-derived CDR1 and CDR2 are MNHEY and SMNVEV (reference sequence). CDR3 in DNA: TGTGCCAGCAGAGACAGGGGCTTCACAGATACGCAGTATTTT. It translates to CASRDRGFTDTQYF.

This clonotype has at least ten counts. DNA of the CDR3: TGTGCCGCGAGGACCGGGTCTAGCGGTGACAATGAGCAGTTCTTC. This gives the protein CAARTGSSGDNEQFF. J is TRBJ2-1 and V is TRBV10-3, with 7 positions matching TRBD2. CDR1 is ENHRY, CDR2 SYGVKD, per germline. The CDR3 runs 15 residues. V dropped 11 bases and J dropped 5; count of bases not matched to a gene: 15.

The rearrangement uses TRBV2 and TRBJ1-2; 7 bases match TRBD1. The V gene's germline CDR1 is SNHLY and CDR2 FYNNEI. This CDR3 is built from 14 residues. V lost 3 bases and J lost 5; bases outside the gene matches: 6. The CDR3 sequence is CASSEDRMNYGYTF. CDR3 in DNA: TGTGCCAGCAGTGAGGACAGGATGAATTATGGCTACACCTTC.

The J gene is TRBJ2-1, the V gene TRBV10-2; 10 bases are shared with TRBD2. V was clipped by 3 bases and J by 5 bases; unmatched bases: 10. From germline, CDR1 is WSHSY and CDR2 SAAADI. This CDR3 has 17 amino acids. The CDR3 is CASSDRNSGGLNNEQFF. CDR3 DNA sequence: TGCGCCAGCAGTGATCGTAATAGCGGGGGGTTAAACAATGAGCAGTTCTTC.

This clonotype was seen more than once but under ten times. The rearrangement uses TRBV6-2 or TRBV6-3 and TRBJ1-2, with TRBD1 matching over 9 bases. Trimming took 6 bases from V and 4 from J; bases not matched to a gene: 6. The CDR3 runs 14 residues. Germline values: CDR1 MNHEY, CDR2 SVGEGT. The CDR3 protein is CASSSTGGGYGYTF. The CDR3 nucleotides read TGTGCCAGCAGCTCGACAGGGGGAGGCTATGGCTACACCTTC.

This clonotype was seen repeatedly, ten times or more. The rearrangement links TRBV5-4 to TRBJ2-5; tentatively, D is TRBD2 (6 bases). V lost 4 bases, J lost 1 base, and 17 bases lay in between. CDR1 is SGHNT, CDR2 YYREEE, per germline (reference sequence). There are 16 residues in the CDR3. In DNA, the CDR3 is TGTGCCAGCAGCGCACCCCCGACTAGTACCCAAGAGACCCAGTACTTC. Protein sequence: CASSAPPTSTQETQYF.

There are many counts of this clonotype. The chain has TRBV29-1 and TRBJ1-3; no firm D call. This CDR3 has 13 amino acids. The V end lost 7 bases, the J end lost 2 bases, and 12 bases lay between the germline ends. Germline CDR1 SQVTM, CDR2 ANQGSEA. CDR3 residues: CSARGWAGNTIYF. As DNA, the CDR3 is TGCAGCGCCCGAGGTTGGGCTGGAAACACCATATATTTT.